The rows below give T cell receptor beta chains drawn from one sample of a study of vaccination and CD4 T cells after COVID-19. Their specific antigens are unknown. TCRdb reanalysed the PCR reads using MiXCR and keeps one entry per CDR3 protein. This table has around 15,000 distinct CDR3 sequences, 45% appearing once. This sample comprised CD4+ T cells from blood, cultured in vitro, obtained before SARS-CoV-2 vaccination. The receptors shown here come from a human donor who received a COVID-19 vaccine. CDR3s include the opening cysteine and the closing phenylalanine or tryptophan. Fields, in order: clone size, V gene, J gene, CDR3 protein. Size is stated for part of the rows, as once, few or many counts, or as a class when the clone is expanded.

>.|TRBV7-9|TRBJ1-1
CASSLIGRNTEAFF
>few|TRBV30|TRBJ1-5
CAWSVSRLNQPQHF
>once|TRBV12-3/TRBV12-4|TRBJ1-1
CASSNGDGEAFF
>.|TRBV10-2|TRBJ2-5
CASSGTGGAETQYF
>.|TRBV10-3|TRBJ1-5
CAISATDVNQPQHF
>.|TRBV30|TRBJ1-5
CAWNDRGPHNQPQHF
>.|TRBV19|TRBJ2-7
CASSQGTASYEQYF
>few|TRBV2|TRBJ1-5
CASTTRGGDQPQHF
>few|TRBV7-9|TRBJ1-2
CASSPGRTNYGYTF
>few|TRBV10-1|TRBJ2-3
CASSELPSGGLDTQYF
>few|TRBV6-1|TRBJ1-6
CASSRREGRSNSPLHF
>.|TRBV11-3|TRBJ2-5
CASSHRSGAGETQYF
>few|TRBV20-1|TRBJ2-5
CSARPSGGSAQYF
>few|TRBV27|TRBJ1-6
CASSLYPGGANNSPLHF
>.|TRBV24-1|TRBJ2-3
CATEGLAGSSDTQYF
>.|TRBV15|TRBJ2-5
CATSRDWRFGETQYF
>.|TRBV30|TRBJ1-2
CAWSSLLQGAGGYTF
>few|TRBV28|TRBJ1-1
CASRRRTGGTEAFF
>.|TRBV6-1|TRBJ1-1
CASRQTGTGPEAFF
>.|TRBV29-1|TRBJ1-2
CSVGDVGGGYTF
>few|TRBV27|TRBJ2-2
CASSLLDTGELFF
>few|TRBV6-1|TRBJ2-7
CASRKQGGTHEQYF
>.|TRBV20-1|TRBJ2-7
CSVQDRVSYEQYF
>few|TRBV11-2|TRBJ2-5
CASSLVLAGGTQYF
>few|TRBV15|TRBJ2-4
CATSSTGAWMKAKNIQYF
>.|TRBV7-8|TRBJ1-2
CASSIGTVGGYTF
>.|TRBV19|TRBJ1-5
CASSIVEGGSSNQPQHF
>few|TRBV6-1|TRBJ1-1
CASNEPGAFF
>.|TRBV5-8|TRBJ2-3
CASSPPGPADTQYF
>few|TRBV6-1|TRBJ2-3
CASSEYRGSTDTQYF
>.|TRBV2|TRBJ2-2
CASSDRGHGTWGNTGELFF
>.|TRBV6-4|TRBJ1-2
CARYRRVPGPNYGYTF
>.|TRBV19|TRBJ1-6
CASKPGQDNSPLHF
>.|TRBV24-1|TRBJ2-3
CATSDLGTSANTDTQYF
>.|TRBV6-1|TRBJ2-1
CASTGQGSPNEQFF
>.|TRBV6-1|TRBJ2-1
CASSPGIRGGNEQFF
>few|TRBV30|TRBJ2-7
CAWGAGLSSYEQYF
>few|TRBV20-1|TRBJ2-3
CSAYPDNLMPDTQYF
>.|TRBV7-3|TRBJ2-3
CASSLSDASTDTQYF
>.|TRBV20-1|TRBJ2-3
CSASSGASGGTDTQYF
>.|TRBV11-3|TRBJ2-3
CASSLDPGRTDTQYF
>.|TRBV19|TRBJ2-1
CASRVVGDSSNEQFF
>few|TRBV7-9|TRBJ2-3
CASSQRSTDTQYF
>few|TRBV19|TRBJ2-1
CASSILGAGGRNEQFF
>.|TRBV25-1|TRBJ2-2
CASSEYPAGGPGELFF
>.|TRBV21-1|TRBJ2-1
CASRRDRDDSYNEQFF
>.|TRBV19|TRBJ1-1
CASRATDRGESAFF
>few|TRBV6-1|TRBJ1-5
CASTSTHSNQPQHF
>.|TRBV19|TRBJ2-2
CASRVGGPDTGELFF
>.|TRBV7-8|TRBJ1-6
CASSLEGQGARNSPLHF
>few|TRBV6-5|TRBJ2-2
CASSYNTGELFF
>once|TRBV2|TRBJ2-5
CASSEFIAGGEETQYF
>once|TRBV20-1|TRBJ2-7
CSARSLGTRDEQYF
>few|TRBV5-4|TRBJ2-7
CASSLGRRDYEQYF
>.|TRBV14|TRBJ2-3
CASSKTRGADTQYF
>.|TRBV7-2|TRBJ2-3
CASSPRWAGGSGSTQYF
>.|TRBV6-5|TRBJ1-1
CASSFTGVGTGASEAFF
>.|TRBV5-4|TRBJ2-2
CASTLDSAVTGELFF
>few|TRBV5-4|TRBJ2-5
CASSLDGGGETQYF